A single sample is the source of the 5 T cell receptor beta chains below, sequenced in a study of CXCR3-negative and CXCR3-positive naive CD8 T cells. Carrying UMI labels, the TRB cDNA libraries were prepared through 5' RACE. After re-calling the 5' RACE reads, TCRdb lists one entry per CDR3 protein, DNA absent. This table holds about 42,000 distinct CDR3 sequences. Sequenced material: naive CXCR3- CD8+ T cells from blood. Subset indicated: CD45RO-CCR7+CD27+CD95- naive CD8+ T cells lacking CXCR3 (TNR3-). The source of these receptors is a human donor in good health. Some clones in this sample may be carry-over from other donors' samples.

The chain couples TRBV7-9 to TRBJ2-7; the TRBD2 assignment by TCRdb is unverifiable without DNA. Germline-derived CDR1 and CDR2 are SEHNR and FQNEAQ (reference sequence). CDR3 length: 14 residues. CDR3 residues: CASSRPGLPYEQYF.

The rearrangement uses TRBV29-1 and TRBJ1-5; TCRdb reports TRBD1, a call that lacks DNA to check it against. The germline CDR1 and CDR2 sequences are SQVTM and ANQGSEA. CDR3 length equals 14 residues. CDR3 residues: CSVGLARGDQPQHF. Full variable domain (remainder filled in from reference TRBV29-1 and TRBJ1-5): SAVISQKPSRDICQRGTSLTIQCQVDSQVTMMFWYRQQPGQSLTLIATANQGSEATYESGFVIDKFPISRPNLTFSTLTVSNMSPEDSSIYLCSVGLARGDQPQHFGDGTRLSIL.

The chain has TRBV5-1 and TRBJ2-1; TCRdb indicates TRBD2, and absent DNA this call remains unverified. The germline V gene encodes CDR1 SGHRS and CDR2 YFSETQ. This CDR3 is 16 amino acids long. CDR3 sequence: CASSLNKARDYNEQFF.

This chain uses TRBV6-5 with TRBJ2-1; no DNA is available, so the TRBD1 call from TCRdb remains unchecked. The germline gives CDR1 MNHEY, CDR2 SVGAGI. This CDR3 region has 14 residues. CDR3 sequence reads: CASSYYVGRNEQFF.

The chain is built from TRBV28 and TRBJ2-7; TCRdb's assignment of TRBD2 cannot be checked, as there is no DNA. The length of the CDR3 is 15 residues. The germline gives CDR1 MDHEN, CDR2 SYDVKM. CDR3 residues: CASSTHPMSSHEQYF.